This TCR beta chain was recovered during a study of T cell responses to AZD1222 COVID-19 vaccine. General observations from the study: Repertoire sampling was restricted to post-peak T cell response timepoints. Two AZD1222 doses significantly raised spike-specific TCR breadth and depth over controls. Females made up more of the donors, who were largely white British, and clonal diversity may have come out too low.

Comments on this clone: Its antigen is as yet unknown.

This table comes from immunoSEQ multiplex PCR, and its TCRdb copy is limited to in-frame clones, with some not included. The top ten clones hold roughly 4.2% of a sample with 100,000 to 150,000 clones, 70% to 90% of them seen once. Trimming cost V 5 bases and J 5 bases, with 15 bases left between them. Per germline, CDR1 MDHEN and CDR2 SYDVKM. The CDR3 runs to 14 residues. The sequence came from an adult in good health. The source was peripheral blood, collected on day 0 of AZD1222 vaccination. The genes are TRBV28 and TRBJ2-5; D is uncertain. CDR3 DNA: TGTGCCAGCAGTACTCGGCAGGCCTTGGAGACCCAGTACTTC. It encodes CASSTRQALETQYF.